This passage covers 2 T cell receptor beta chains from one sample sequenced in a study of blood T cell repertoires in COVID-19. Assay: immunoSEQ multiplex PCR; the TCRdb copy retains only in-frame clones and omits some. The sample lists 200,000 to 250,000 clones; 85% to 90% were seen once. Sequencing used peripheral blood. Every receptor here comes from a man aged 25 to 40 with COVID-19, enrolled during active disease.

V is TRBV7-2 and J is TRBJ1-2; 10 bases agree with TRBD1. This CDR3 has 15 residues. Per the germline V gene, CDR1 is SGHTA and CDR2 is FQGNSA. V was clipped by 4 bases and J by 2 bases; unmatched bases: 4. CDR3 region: CASSSKGQGNYGYTF. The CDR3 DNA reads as TGTGCCAGCAGCTCAAAGGGACAGGGGAACTATGGCTACACCTTC.

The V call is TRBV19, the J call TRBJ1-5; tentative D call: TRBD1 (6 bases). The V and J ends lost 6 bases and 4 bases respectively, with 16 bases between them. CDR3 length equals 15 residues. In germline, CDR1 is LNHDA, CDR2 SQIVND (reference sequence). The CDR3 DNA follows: TGTGCCAGTAGAACCTCCGGACAGTTAAATCAGCCCCAGCATTTT. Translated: CASRTSGQLNQPQHF.